This TCR beta chain was identified in a study of identical twins. Of note for this clonotype: What it binds is not known.

Whole-study results and caveats: Abundant beta clonotypes from cord blood bore fewer insertions; memory repertoires lacked this pattern.

MiXCR, applied by TCRdb to the 5' RACE reads, yields one record per CDR3 protein. The sample carries 1.5 million to 2 million distinct CDR3 sequences, around 33% recorded once. The V segment lost 0 bases and the J segment 3 bases; nucleotides outside the gene matches: 4. Germline assignment: CDR1 LGHNA and CDR2 YNFKEQ. The CDR3 runs to 16 residues. This TCR was recovered from a newborn girl in good health. The chain is built from TRBV4-2 and TRBJ2-3, with TRBD1 matching over 9 bases. Sequencing used cord blood. The CDR3 sequence: CASSQDGTGITDTQYF. The CDR3, as DNA: TGTGCCAGCAGCCAAGACGGGACAGGGATTACAGATACGCAGTATTTT.